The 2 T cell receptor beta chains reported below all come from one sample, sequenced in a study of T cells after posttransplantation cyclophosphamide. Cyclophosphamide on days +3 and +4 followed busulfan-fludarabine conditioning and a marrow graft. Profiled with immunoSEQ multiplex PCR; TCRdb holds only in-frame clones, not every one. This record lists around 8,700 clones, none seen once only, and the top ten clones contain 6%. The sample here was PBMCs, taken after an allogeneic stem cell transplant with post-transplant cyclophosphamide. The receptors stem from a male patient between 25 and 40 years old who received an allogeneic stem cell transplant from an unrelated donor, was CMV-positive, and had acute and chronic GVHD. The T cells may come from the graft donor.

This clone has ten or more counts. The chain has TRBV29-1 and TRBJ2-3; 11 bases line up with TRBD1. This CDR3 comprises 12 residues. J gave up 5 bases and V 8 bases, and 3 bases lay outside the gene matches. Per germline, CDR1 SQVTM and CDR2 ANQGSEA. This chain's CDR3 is CSSGQGVDTQYF. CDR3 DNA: TGCAGCTCGGGACAGGGGGTAGATACGCAGTATTTT.

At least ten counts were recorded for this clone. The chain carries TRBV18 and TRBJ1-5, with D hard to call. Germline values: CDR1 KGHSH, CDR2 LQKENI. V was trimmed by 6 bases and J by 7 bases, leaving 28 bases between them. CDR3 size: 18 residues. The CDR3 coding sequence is TGTGCCAGCTCTCAAAATTTCCTTGGCGACGACATAGGACAGCCCCAGCATTTT. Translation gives CASSQNFLGDDIGQPQHF.